The clone carrying this T cell receptor (beta chain) has just one count. The entry originates in a study of blood T cell repertoires in COVID-19. Original analysis: Amplification with reference gene primers provided the estimates of nucleated cell counts. Sequencing was performed with immunoSEQ multiplex PCR; in TCRdb, only in-frame clones are kept and a portion is missing. V, J and clone size are those of that table, while D and trimming were read from the DNA. The sample has around 220,000 clones, roughly 76% seen once. Sequencing was carried out using peripheral blood. This TCR derives from a human donor in a cohort sampled during active COVID-19.

The CDR3 region has the DNA TGTGCCAGTAGTATATACAGGGGTGGCAATCAGCCCCAGCATTTT. Translating gives CASSIYRGGNQPQHF. V is TRBV19 and J is TRBJ1-5; 7 bases line up with TRBD1. This CDR3 comprises 15 residues. The V gene's germline CDR1 is LNHDA and CDR2 SQIVND (reference sequence). The ends lost 2 bases at V and 2 bases at J; junction bases unmatched: 3.